This T cell receptor (beta chain) emerged from a study of patients and donors after allogeneic stem cell transplantation. With respect to this clonotype: One end of the junction fails to match germline, which may point to a read error.

The CDR3 spans 13 residues. Germline loops: CDR1 SSHAT, CDR2 FNYEAQ (reference sequence). TCRdb re-analysed the RT-PCR reads in MiXCR, keeping a single row per CDR3 protein. The repertoire includes over 65,000 distinct CDR3 sequences, around a quarter of them detected once, and approximately 25% sits in the top ten. The chain employs TRBV7-7 and TRBJ2-5; maybe TRBD1 (5 bases). This TCR derives from a human donor who was either an allogeneic HSCT recipient or a stem cell or donor lymphocyte infusion donor (not recorded which). It is not recorded whose cells these are; they may come from a transplant donor. The specimen sequenced was blood, either unsorted or a sorted T cell fraction (not recorded which). CDR3 sequence reads: CASSSDRAKTQYF. The CDR3, as DNA: TGTGCTAGCAGCTCTGACAGAGCCAAGACCCAGTACTTC.